These 15 T cell receptor beta chains originate from one sample sequenced in a study of human T cells and chemical hapten exposure. The time point is: patch test 1, 2 weeks after DPC sensitization. Specified treatment: therapeutic diphenylcyclopropenone sensitization with weekly scalp DPC. TCRdb redid the calling of the RACE reads with MiXCR, one entry per CDR3 protein. The data contain 300,000 to 400,000 distinct CDR3 sequences, 6% to 8.5% of them seen just once; the ten biggest clones take up roughly 8%. The sample was whole blood, taken in connection with sensitization to the hapten diphenylcyclopropenone (DPC). The receptors stem from a young woman with alopecia areata. Some clones in this sample may be carry-over from other donors' samples.

The chain uses TRBV10-3 and TRBJ1-5; D not certain. Germline V lookup: CDR1 ENHRY, CDR2 SYGVKD. The V end lost 4 bases, the J end lost 4 bases, and 11 bases lay between the germline ends. The CDR3 has 14 amino acids. This chain's CDR3 is CAISGSAENQPQHF. DNA of the CDR3: TGTGCCATCAGTGGATCGGCAGAGAATCAGCCCCAGCATTTT.

This chain joins TRBV11-2 and TRBJ1-1; 10 nucleotides align to TRBD1. Germline CDR1 reads SGHAT; CDR2 reads FQNNGV. V trimming: 1 base; J trimming: 11 bases; junction bases outside the gene matches: 10. The CDR3 sequence is 15 residues long. This chain's CDR3 is CASSLVGTGVSVAFF. DNA for the CDR3: TGTGCCAGCAGCTTAGTAGGGACAGGGGTGTCTGTGGCTTTCTTT.

This clonotype was seen more than once but under ten times. This CDR3 reads CASVGRVSSYNEQFF. The CDR3 nucleotides are TGTGCCAGCGTAGGCAGGGTCAGCTCCTACAATGAGCAGTTCTTC. The genes are TRBV2 and TRBJ2-1, with D possibly being TRBD1 (5 bases). CDR1 and CDR2 (germline): SNHLY, FYNNEI. V lost 8 bases, J lost 0 bases, and 14 bases lay in between. CDR3 length: 15 residues.

This clonotype has at least ten counts. CDR3 nucleotides: TGTGCCAGCAGCCAAGAGGGTGGAAAGGCTCATTCACCCCTCCACTTT. It specifies CASSQEGGKAHSPLHF. The chain links TRBV4-2 to TRBJ1-6; D is undetermined. V was clipped by 0 bases and J by 8 bases, with 14 bases between them. This CDR3 comprises 16 residues. Germline V lookup: CDR1 LGHNA, CDR2 YNFKEQ.

The rearrangement uses TRBV10-3 and TRBJ2-7; weak D call: TRBD2 (6 bases). Trimming removed 7 bases at V and 2 bases at J, with 15 bases between. This CDR3 contains 14 residues. Germline assignment: CDR1 ENHRY and CDR2 SYGVKD. CDR3 sequence (DNA): TGTGCCATCAAATTCGGGGACTCAACCTACGAGCAGTACTTC. The encoded protein is CAIKFGDSTYEQYF.

V and J are TRBV10-3 and TRBJ1-1; D unclear. The germline V gene has CDR1 ENHRY and CDR2 SYGVKD. The CDR3 is made up of 13 amino acids. The V and J ends lost 0 bases and 10 bases respectively, with 12 bases between them. CDR3 sequence: CAISESIAGGAFF. CDR3 bases: TGTGCCATCAGTGAGTCGATTGCAGGAGGAGCTTTCTTT.

In this sample, this clonotype turned up a few times. V gene TRBV4-2 combines with J gene TRBJ1-1; 7 bases agree with TRBD1. The CDR3 loop spans 13 amino acids. From germline, CDR1 is LGHNA and CDR2 YNFKEQ. Unmatched junction bases numbered 6, after V lost 7 bases and J lost 4 bases. DNA of the CDR3: TGTGCCAGCAACCAGGGGGTGACCACTGAAGCTTTCTTT. Protein product: CASNQGVTTEAFF.

The chain has TRBV4-2 and TRBJ1-2, with unresolved D. The CDR3 is made up of 15 amino acids. V was shortened by 0 bases and J by 4 bases, with 12 bases between the two germline ends. Germline V gene data show CDR1 as LGHNA and CDR2 as YNFKEQ. In DNA, the CDR3 is TGTGCCAGCAGCCAAGAGTTAGCAGACGTCTATGGCTACACCTTC. Protein: CASSQELADVYGYTF.

The chain has TRBV29-1 and TRBJ2-1, with D possibly being TRBD2 (6 bases). CDR1 and CDR2 (germline): SQVTM, ANQGSEA. The length of the CDR3 is 13 residues. Trimming stripped 4 bases from V and 9 bases from J, with 16 bases between. The CDR3 is CSVGSAGGGEQFF. CDR3 DNA: TGCAGCGTTGGTTCCGCCGGGGGAGGTGAGCAGTTCTTC.

This clonotype was seen a single time. V is TRBV10-3 and J is TRBJ1-5; 9 bases line up with TRBD1. This CDR3 is built from 15 residues. Germline CDR1 reads ENHRY; CDR2 reads SYGVKD. The junction had 6 bases not matched to a gene; V was cut back by 5 bases and J by 4 bases. The CDR3: CAISSTGGQNQPQHF. CDR3 nucleotides: TGTGCCATCAGTTCAACAGGGGGCCAAAATCAGCCCCAGCATTTT.

This clonotype has a handful of counts. The chain links TRBV9 to TRBJ1-5, with a weak D call TRBD1 (5 bases). CDR3 length equals 15 residues. The V and J ends lost 4 bases and 7 bases respectively, with 18 bases between them. CDR1 and CDR2 from the germline V gene are SGDLS and YYNGEE. In DNA form, the CDR3 reads TGTGCCAGCAGCTCCCGGGAAGGGGCCGGGCAGCCCCAGCATTTT. It specifies CASSSREGAGQPQHF.

The J gene is TRBJ1-1, the V gene TRBV7-3, with D possibly being TRBD1 (6 bases). The CDR3 sequence is 13 residues long. Trimming removed 8 bases at V and 2 bases at J, with 12 bases between. Per germline, CDR1 SGHTA and CDR2 FQGTGA. CDR3 DNA: TGTGCCAGCGGAGACGGGACAAACACTGAAGCTTTCTTT. The encoded protein is CASGDGTNTEAFF.

This clonotype was observed a handful of times. The gene calls are TRBV7-9 and TRBJ1-4; 7 bases are shared with TRBD1. The CDR3 length is 14 residues. The V segment lost 4 bases and the J segment 4 bases; nucleotides outside the gene matches: 3. Germline V CDR1 and CDR2: SEHNR, FQNEAQ (reference sequence). CDR3 coding DNA: TGTGCCAGCAGCTCCGGGACAGATAATGAAAAACTGTTTTTT. Translation: CASSSGTDNEKLFF.

In its sample, this clonotype was seen a few times. The V gene is TRBV15, the J gene TRBJ2-7; possibly TRBD1 for D (6 bases). Germline V CDR1 and CDR2: LNHNV, YYDKDF (reference sequence). Trimming removed 5 bases from V and 2 bases from J, with 16 bases in between. The CDR3 totals 15 residues. In DNA, the CDR3 is TGTGCCACCAGCGAGACAGGTTACCTCGCCTACGAGCAGTACTTC. Its protein is CATSETGYLAYEQYF.

This clonotype was picked up a small number of times. The chain uses TRBV7-8 and TRBJ1-1; a weak D match, TRBD1 (6 bases). Germline V gives CDR1 SGHVS, CDR2 FQNEAQ. V was cut by 3 bases and J by 6 bases, with 14 bases left in between. CDR3 length equals 14 residues. DNA for the CDR3: TGTGCCAGCAGCTTGGGGGGCCTTACTGCTGAAGCTTTCTTT. Protein: CASSLGGLTAEAFF.